Following are 27 T cell receptor beta chains from one sample sequenced in a study of CD8 T cells in ankylosing spondylitis. In TCRdb, the 5' RACE reads were re-called with MiXCR into one record per CDR3 protein. The sample holds about 250,000 distinct CDR3 sequences; around 25% are singletons and the top ten take less than 0.75%. Material: blood, either unsorted or a sorted T cell fraction (not recorded which). Receptors were obtained from a male donor with ankylosing spondylitis or in good health (not recorded which).

This clonotype turned up a few times. This chain links TRBV7-8 with TRBJ2-4; 7 bases map to TRBD1. Trimming cost V 5 bases and J 2 bases; bases outside gene matches: 9. The CDR3 has 16 residues. The germline CDR1 and CDR2 sequences are SGHVS and FQNEAQ. CDR3 amino acids: CASSQQGMGPKNIQYF. The CDR3 nucleotides are TGTGCCAGCAGCCAACAGGGGATGGGGCCCAAAAACATTCAGTACTTC.

The chain carries TRBV6-1 and TRBJ2-5; 11 bases are shared with TRBD2. Trimming cost V 6 bases and J 7 bases; bases outside gene matches: 13. Germline V lookup: CDR1 MNHNS, CDR2 SASEGT. This CDR3 is 16 amino acids long. As DNA, the CDR3 is TGTGCCAGCAGCCCCGGACTAGCGGGTGGGTTTGGGACCCAGTACTTC. Translation gives CASSPGLAGGFGTQYF.

This clonotype was seen only a few times. J is TRBJ2-3 and V is TRBV29-1, with 9 bases aligning to TRBD1. V shed 6 bases, J shed 5 bases, and the junction held 6 bases outside the gene matches. Germline V lookup: CDR1 SQVTM, CDR2 ANQGSEA. CDR3 length: 13 amino acids. The CDR3: CSVGTGKGDTQYF. The DNA for the CDR3 is TGCAGCGTGGGGACAGGGAAGGGAGATACGCAGTATTTT.

This clonotype was recorded many times. The chain couples TRBV20-1 to TRBJ1-6; D may be TRBD1 (6 bases). The CDR3 contains 13 residues. The germline V gene encodes CDR1 DFQATT and CDR2 SNEGSKA (reference sequence). V lost 4 bases to trimming and J lost 4 bases, with 8 bases between them. The CDR3 DNA is TGCAGTGCTATCGGACAGTATAATTCACCCCTCCACTTT. The encoded protein is CSAIGQYNSPLHF.

Ten or more counts support this clonotype. The chain couples TRBV5-1 to TRBJ2-2, with D perhaps TRBD2 (5 bases). V lost 4 bases, J lost 7 bases, and 8 bases lay in between. There are 12 residues in the CDR3. CDR1 is SGHRS, CDR2 YFSETQ, per germline. Written as DNA, the CDR3 is TGCGCCAGCAGCCTAGCTGGCGGGGAGCTGTTTTTT. This codes for CASSLAGGELFF.

The chain combines TRBV29-1 with TRBJ2-1; 7 bases are shared with TRBD1. This CDR3 is 13 amino acids long. The V gene end was trimmed by 7 bases and the J gene end by 8 bases; junction bases not matched to a gene: 11. The germline V gene encodes CDR1 SQVTM and CDR2 ANQGSEA. CDR3 region: CSAKSTGLDEQFF. CDR3 bases: TGCAGCGCCAAGTCGACAGGGTTAGATGAGCAGTTCTTC.

There are many counts of this clonotype. The chain has TRBV12-3 or TRBV12-4 and TRBJ2-1; D ambiguous. This CDR3 contains 14 residues. Trimming removed 7 bases at V and 5 bases at J, with 15 bases between. The CDR3 DNA follows: TGTGCCAGCACCCTTCGCCTGGGCCACAATGAGCAGTTCTTC. This translates into CASTLRLGHNEQFF.

This clonotype showed up just a few times. This chain joins TRBV20-1 and TRBJ1-1, with 8 bases aligning to TRBD1. V trimming: 6 bases; J trimming: 13 bases; junction bases outside the gene matches: 16. Germline V gene lookup returns CDR1 DFQATT and CDR2 SNEGSKA (reference sequence). This CDR3 has 13 residues. This chain's CDR3 is CSARKQGVGLFFF. The CDR3 DNA sequence: TGCAGTGCCAGAAAACAGGGGGTTGGTCTATTTTTCTTT.

The chain joins TRBV20-1 to TRBJ2-3; TRBD1 is a possible D gene (7 bases). From germline, CDR1 is DFQATT and CDR2 SNEGSKA (reference sequence). The CDR3 totals 15 residues. The ends were cut back, 4 bases at V and 3 bases at J, with 17 bases in the middle. Here the CDR3 DNA reads TGCAGTGCTACAGGGGGGTGGGGAGCAACAGATACGCAGTATTTT. It specifies CSATGGWGATDTQYF.

Many counts were recorded for this clonotype. The chain is built from TRBV4-1 and TRBJ1-2; D gene unclear. Trimming removed 3 bases from V and 0 bases from J, with 8 bases in between. This CDR3 contains 14 residues. The germline V gene encodes CDR1 MGHRA and CDR2 YSYEKL. The CDR3 bases are TGCGCCAGCAGCCAGGCAGCGACTAACTATGGCTACACCTTC. Amino acid sequence: CASSQAATNYGYTF.

This clonotype has just a few counts. The chain is built from TRBV20-1 and TRBJ2-5; D unresolved. Per the germline V gene, CDR1 is DFQATT and CDR2 is SNEGSKA (reference sequence). Trimming removed 0 bases from V and 5 bases from J, with 7 bases in between. The CDR3 has 12 residues. CDR3 in amino acids: CSAREGWETQYF. CDR3 nucleotides: TGCAGTGCTAGAGAGGGGTGGGAGACCCAGTACTTC.

This clonotype was observed many times. The chain carries TRBV14 and TRBJ2-5; a possible D gene is TRBD1 (5 bases). V gave up 4 bases and J gave up 1 base, with 10 bases separating them. CDR1 SGHDN and CDR2 FVKESK come from the germline V gene. The CDR3 length is 14 residues. The CDR3 loop reads CASSRNRIQETQYF. CDR3 coding DNA: TGTGCCAGCAGCCGTAACAGGATCCAAGAGACCCAGTACTTC.

This clonotype has at least ten counts. This chain connects TRBV20-1 to TRBJ2-7, with a weak D call TRBD2 (6 bases). V was clipped by 3 bases and J by 2 bases, with 14 bases between them. Germline CDR1 reads DFQATT; CDR2 reads SNEGSKA (reference sequence). This CDR3 region has 14 residues. The CDR3 DNA reads TGCAGTGCTAGCAGTGGAGGGCTTCCCTACGAGCAGTACTTC. Encoded protein: CSASSGGLPYEQYF.

In this sample, this clonotype turned up once. The chain couples TRBV9 to TRBJ2-1; 8 bases match TRBD2. J lost 7 bases, V lost 3 bases, and 6 bases had no gene match. The CDR3 extends over 14 amino acids. Germline-derived CDR1 and CDR2 are SGDLS and YYNGEE. This chain's CDR3 is CASSAPGTRNEQFF. CDR3 bases: TGTGCCAGCAGCGCCCCCGGGACTAGGAATGAGCAGTTCTTC.

This clonotype was seen repeatedly, ten times or more. In nucleotides, the CDR3 is TGCGCCAGCAGCCAAGTCGCCGAGACAGATCTCTACGAGCAGTACTTC. Its translation: CASSQVAETDLYEQYF. V gene TRBV4-1 combines with J gene TRBJ2-7; tentatively, D is TRBD1 (5 bases). Germline V CDR1 and CDR2: MGHRA, YSYEKL. This CDR3 region has 16 residues. The ends were cut back, 1 base at V and 3 bases at J, with 16 bases in the middle.

This clonotype showed up many times. This rearrangement joins TRBV4-1 to TRBJ2-1; D may be TRBD1 (6 bases). The CDR3 is made up of 21 amino acids. The V end was cut by 0 bases, the J end by 0 bases, with 24 bases between. CDR1 MGHRA and CDR2 YSYEKL come from the germline V gene. The CDR3 DNA follows: TGCGCCAGCAGCCAAGATTTGGGGACAACCGGTCAAGAAAGCTCCTACAATGAGCAGTTCTTC. It is translated as CASSQDLGTTGQESSYNEQFF.

This clonotype showed up many times. This rearrangement joins TRBV6-5 to TRBJ2-7, with 7 nucleotides matching TRBD2. Per the germline V gene, CDR1 is MNHEY and CDR2 is SVGAGI. V gave up 6 bases and J gave up 6 bases; unmatched junction bases: 5. This CDR3 spans 12 amino acids. The CDR3 protein is CASSRGGSEQYF. CDR3 nucleotide sequence: TGTGCCAGCAGCCGGGGAGGGAGCGAGCAGTACTTC.

This clonotype was counted ten times or more. The J gene is TRBJ1-5, the V gene TRBV20-1; no clear D. CDR1 is DFQATT, CDR2 SNEGSKA, per germline (reference sequence). V gave up 1 base and J gave up 1 base, with 8 bases separating them. The length of the CDR3 is 14 residues. In DNA form, the CDR3 reads TGCAGTGCTAGAGGAGGGTTGAGCAATCAGCCCCAGCATTTT. Translation: CSARGGLSNQPQHF.

This clonotype was seen ten or more times. The J gene is TRBJ2-7, the V gene TRBV7-2; D unresolved. The V and J ends lost 1 base and 3 bases respectively, with 10 bases between them. This CDR3 is 14 amino acids long. Germline CDR1 is SGHTA and CDR2 is FQGNSA. CDR3: CASSLDSLLYEQYF. CDR3 in DNA: TGTGCCAGCAGCTTAGATAGCCTACTCTACGAGCAGTACTTC. Variable domain in full (rest from reference TRBV7-2 and TRBJ2-7): GAGVSQSPSNKVTEKGKDVELRCDPISGHTALYWYRQSLGQGLEFLIYFQGNSAPDKSGLPSDRFSAERTGGSVSTLTIQRTQQEDSAVYLCASSLDSLLYEQYFGPGTRLTVT.

The rearrangement links TRBV29-1 to TRBJ2-1; either TRBD1 or TRBD2 may supply D (5 bases each). Trimming took off 6 bases at V and 0 bases at J, with 12 bases between the two ends. The CDR3 totals 14 residues. Germline CDR1 SQVTM, CDR2 ANQGSEA. CDR3 in DNA: TGCAGCGTGGGGGACCGAAGCTCCTACAATGAGCAGTTCTTC. Residues: CSVGDRSSYNEQFF.

The DNA for the CDR3 is TGTGCCAGCAGCTCCGTAGCGGGGGGGACAGATACGCAGTATTTT. Protein sequence: CASSSVAGGTDTQYF. The rearrangement uses TRBV11-2 and TRBJ2-3, with 11 positions matching TRBD2. The germline V gene encodes CDR1 SGHAT and CDR2 FQNNGV. The junction had 3 bases not matched to a gene; V was cut back by 4 bases and J by 3 bases. CDR3 size: 15 residues.

This rearrangement joins TRBV29-1 to TRBJ2-3, with 8 bases that match TRBD1. V lost 7 bases to trimming and J lost 5 bases; unmatched junction nucleotides: 14. This CDR3 is 15 amino acids long. Germline CDR1 SQVTM, CDR2 ANQGSEA. The CDR3 DNA is TGCAGCGCCGAGGCCCAGGGGGCGTTGGAAGATACGCAGTATTTT. Encoded protein: CSAEAQGALEDTQYF.

This clonotype was seen many times. The chain uses TRBV5-1 and TRBJ2-7, with a possible D match to TRBD1 (5 bases). The CDR3 is 14 residues long. Germline V gene lookup returns CDR1 SGHRS and CDR2 YFSETQ. Trimming stripped 0 bases from V and 4 bases from J, with 11 bases between. The DNA for the CDR3 is TGCGCCAGCAGCTTGGGTGGGGCTGAATACGAGCAGTACTTC. It translates to CASSLGGAEYEQYF. The variable domain in full, completed from reference TRBV5-1 and TRBJ2-7, reads KAGVTQTPRYLIKTRGQQVTLSCSPISGHRSVSWYQQTPGQGLQFLFEYFSETQRNKGNFPGRFSGRQFSNSRSEMNVSTLELGDSALYLCASSLGGAEYEQYFGPGTRLTVT.

The CDR3 protein is CAITNRGVAEAFF. The CDR3 DNA reads TGTGCCATCACCAACAGGGGTGTCGCTGAAGCTTTCTTT. V gene TRBV10-3 combines with J gene TRBJ1-1; TRBD1 aligns across 7 bases. The J segment lost 6 bases and the V segment lost 7 bases, leaving 8 bases of the junction unmatched. The germline V gene encodes CDR1 ENHRY and CDR2 SYGVKD. CDR3 length equals 13 residues.

This clonotype has just a few counts. The genes are TRBV12-3 or TRBV12-4 and TRBJ2-7; 7 bases match TRBD1. After removal of 5 bases from V and 0 bases from J, the junction contained 4 bases not matched to a gene. CDR3 length equals 14 residues. The CDR3 sequence: CASSKDRDSYEQYF. The CDR3 nucleotides are TGTGCCAGCAGTAAAGACAGGGACTCCTACGAGCAGTACTTC.

This clonotype appeared a few times. The genes are TRBV20-1 and TRBJ2-3, with a tentative D call TRBD2 (6 bases). The CDR3 consists of 18 residues. Germline lookup yields CDR1 DFQATT and CDR2 SNEGSKA (reference sequence). V lost 5 bases and J 1 base, leaving 25 bases between the germline ends. This CDR3 reads CSAASLGGPKVGTDTQYF. The DNA for the CDR3 is TGCAGTGCTGCGTCCCTGGGGGGACCGAAGGTCGGCACAGATACGCAGTATTTT.

This clonotype was counted between two and nine times. The chain couples TRBV20-1 to TRBJ2-4, with a possible D match to TRBD2 (5 bases). Trimming took 6 bases from V and 0 from J, leaving 21 bases between them. This CDR3 region has 17 residues. Per germline, CDR1 DFQATT and CDR2 SNEGSKA (reference sequence). In nucleotides, the CDR3 is TGCAGTGCACCCCGCGATTCGGGTCGGGGAGCCAAAAACATTCAGTACTTC. Protein: CSAPRDSGRGAKNIQYF.